This passage covers 25 T cell receptor beta chains from one sample sequenced in a study of identical twins (dated by TCRdb to between 2015 and 2016). The library was generated by 5' RACE. These reads were obtained on an Illumina HiSeq 2000. Starting from the raw public reads, TCRdb applied fastp trimming at Q25, assembled clones with MiXCR and retained in-frame beta chains. One record per CDR3 amino acid sequence lists the most common genes and DNA. In all, the sample holds 650,000 to 750,000 distinct CDR3 sequences, and around 20% of those were seen once. 4.3% of the sample belongs to the ten largest clones. The same data also contributed to another study, on T cells expressing NK-cell markers.

Sequencing used PBMCs. The receptors stem from a woman younger than 35 in good health.

This clonotype showed up just a few times. V and J are TRBV10-3 and TRBJ2-7; the D gene is possibly TRBD1 (6 bases). The CDR3 loop spans 17 amino acids. Trimming pared 0 bases from V and 4 bases from J, leaving 19 bases between. The germline gives CDR1 ENHRY, CDR2 SYGVKD. The DNA for the CDR3 is TGTGCCATCAGTGAGTCTCTCGGACAGCGTGATATTTACGAGCAGTACTTC. Translation gives CAISESLGQRDIYEQYF.

This rearrangement joins TRBV6-1 to TRBJ2-7, with 8 bases matching TRBD1. The CDR3 has 14 residues. With V trimmed by 3 bases and J by 2 bases, 3 bases remained unmatched. Germline values: CDR1 MNHNS, CDR2 SASEGT. CDR3 sequence reads: CASSDGQGTYEQYF. The DNA of the CDR3 is TGTGCCAGCAGTGATGGACAGGGCACCTACGAGCAGTACTTC.

This clonotype showed up just a few times. J is TRBJ1-1 and V is TRBV12-5; D gene uncertain. This CDR3 has 11 residues. The germline V gene encodes CDR1 LGHNT and CDR2 FRNRAP. Trimming stripped 1 base from V and 4 bases from J, with 1 base between. This chain's CDR3 is CASGLATEAFF. DNA of the CDR3: TGTGCTAGTGGTTTGGCCACTGAAGCTTTCTTT. The full variable domain, rest sourced from reference TRBV12-5 and TRBJ1-1, is DARVTQTPRHKVTEMGQEVTMRCQPILGHNTVFWYRQTMMQGLELLAYFRNRAPLDDSGMPKDRFSAEMPDATLATLKIQPSEPRDSAVYFCASGLATEAFFGQGTRLTVV.

CDR3 DNA: TGCAGTGCTACGGACACCGGACTAGCGGGAGTCAATGAGCAGTTCTTC. Translated: CSATDTGLAGVNEQFF. V and J are TRBV20-1 and TRBJ2-1; 13 bases fit TRBD2. Germline V gene data show CDR1 as DFQATT and CDR2 as SNEGSKA (reference sequence). The CDR3 sequence is 16 residues long. Trimming cost V 4 bases and J 6 bases; bases outside gene matches: 9.

The V call is TRBV7-2, the J call TRBJ2-7; 9 nucleotides match TRBD1. V lost 5 bases and J lost 4; bases outside the gene matches: 9. The germline V gene encodes CDR1 SGHTA and CDR2 FQGNSA. This CDR3 is built from 15 residues. The CDR3, as DNA: TGTGCCAGCAGCATCACCGGGACAGGGCGTTACGAGCAGTACTTC. Residues: CASSITGTGRYEQYF.

The chain carries TRBV5-1 and TRBJ2-1, with 7 bases fitting TRBD1. The length of the CDR3 is 17 residues. Germline-derived CDR1 and CDR2 are SGHRS and YFSETQ. After removal of 5 bases from V and 1 base from J, the junction contained 12 bases not matched to a gene. The CDR3 coding sequence is TGCGCCAGCAGGGTACAGGGGCGAATTGGGTCCTACAATGAGCAGTTCTTC. Protein: CASRVQGRIGSYNEQFF. Full variable domain (missing parts from reference TRBV5-1 and TRBJ2-1): KAGVTQTPRYLIKTRGQQVTLSCSPISGHRSVSWYQQTPGQGLQFLFEYFSETQRNKGNFPGRFSGRQFSNSRSEMNVSTLELGDSALYLCASRVQGRIGSYNEQFFGPGTRLTVL.

The table lists this clonotype with many counts. The V and J genes are TRBV12-3 or TRBV12-4 and TRBJ2-2, with TRBD2 matching 7 bases. The J segment lost 6 bases and the V segment lost 5 bases, leaving 9 bases of the junction unmatched. The CDR3 contains 15 residues. CDR3: CASSPASGVAGELFF. CDR3 DNA: TGTGCCAGCAGTCCAGCCAGCGGGGTAGCCGGGGAGCTGTTTTTT.

This rearrangement joins TRBV2 to TRBJ1-6; D is unresolved. The ends were cut back, 1 base at V and 10 bases at J, with 8 bases in the middle. CDR3 length: 13 amino acids. Germline V CDR1 and CDR2: SNHLY, FYNNEI. CDR3 in amino acids: CASSEDGRSPLHF. Written as DNA, the CDR3 is TGTGCCAGCAGTGAAGATGGGCGCTCACCCCTCCACTTT. Full variable domain (remainder filled in from reference TRBV2 and TRBJ1-6): EPEVTQTPSHQVTQMGQEVILRCVPISNHLYFYWYRQILGQKVEFLVSFYNNEISEKSEIFDDQFSVERPDGSNFTLKIRSTKLEDSAMYFCASSEDGRSPLHFGNGTRLTVT.

The chain links TRBV30 to TRBJ2-5, with D possibly TRBD2 on 6 matching bases. The CDR3 consists of 14 residues. Per germline, CDR1 GTSNPN and CDR2 SVGIG (reference sequence). V gave up 1 base and J gave up 1 base, with 10 bases separating them. The CDR3 nucleotides read TGTGCCTGGAGTGCCGGGAGTCGCCAAGAGACCCAGTACTTC. Its translation is CAWSAGSRQETQYF.

This clonotype was recorded a few times. The chain uses TRBV7-2 and TRBJ2-1, with TRBD2 as a possible D gene (6 bases). Per the germline V gene, CDR1 is SGHTA and CDR2 is FQGNSA. V was shortened by 1 base and J by 5 bases, with 12 bases between the two germline ends. This CDR3 has 15 residues. DNA for the CDR3: TGTGCCAGCAGCTTAGACGGGAGTAGGAACAATGAGCAGTTCTTC. Translating it yields CASSLDGSRNNEQFF. Looking up the rest from reference TRBV7-2 and TRBJ2-1 gives the full variable domain: GAGVSQSPSNKVTEKGKDVELRCDPISGHTALYWYRQSLGQGLEFLIYFQGNSAPDKSGLPSDRFSAERTGGSVSTLTIQRTQQEDSAVYLCASSLDGSRNNEQFFGPGTRLTVL.

This clonotype occurred a few times. This sequence joins TRBV5-1 and TRBJ1-6, with 9 bases identical to TRBD1. This CDR3 is built from 16 residues. Germline CDR1 SGHRS, CDR2 YFSETQ. J gave up 6 bases and V 4 bases, and 8 bases lay outside the gene matches. The CDR3 loop is CASSHLGQGINSPLHF. CDR3 in DNA: TGCGCCAGCAGCCACCTAGGACAGGGGATTAATTCACCCCTCCACTTT. Full variable domain (outside the CDR3, taken from reference TRBV5-1 and TRBJ1-6): KAGVTQTPRYLIKTRGQQVTLSCSPISGHRSVSWYQQTPGQGLQFLFEYFSETQRNKGNFPGRFSGRQFSNSRSEMNVSTLELGDSALYLCASSHLGQGINSPLHFGNGTRLTVT.

In its sample, this clonotype was seen a few times. The CDR3 here is CSAPGDSSGHYEQYF. CDR3 DNA sequence: TGCAGTGCCCCGGGAGATTCTTCAGGACACTACGAGCAGTACTTC. V usage is TRBV20-1 and J usage is TRBJ2-7, with D perhaps matching TRBD2 (6 bases). The CDR3 has 15 residues. Germline CDR1 reads DFQATT; CDR2 reads SNEGSKA (reference sequence). Trimming pared 6 bases from V and 3 bases from J, leaving 21 bases between.

A few counts support this clonotype. CDR3 in amino acids: CASSPSGSKIYNEQFF. The DNA for the CDR3 is TGTGCCAGCAGCCCTAGCGGAAGCAAGATTTACAATGAGCAGTTCTTC. This chain joins TRBV5-5 and TRBJ2-1, with TRBD2 matching over 7 bases. The V gene's germline CDR1 is SGHKS and CDR2 YYEKEE (reference sequence). V shed 4 bases and J 4 bases; nucleotides not matched to a gene: 11. The CDR3 runs to 16 residues.

This clonotype was seen at least ten times. The V gene is TRBV5-5, the J gene TRBJ2-1; D unclear. CDR1 is SGHKS, CDR2 YYEKEE, per germline (reference sequence). This CDR3 is built from 15 residues. Trimming took off 4 bases at V and 5 bases at J, with 16 bases between the two ends. The CDR3 DNA reads as TGTGCCAGCAGCCTCCGGTGGACGGCCCACAATGAGCAGTTCTTC. This codes for CASSLRWTAHNEQFF.

This clonotype was seen only a few times. The V and J genes are TRBV5-1 and TRBJ1-2; 9 nucleotides match TRBD1. The CDR3 is made up of 14 amino acids. Per germline, CDR1 SGHRS and CDR2 YFSETQ. The V segment lost 3 bases and the J segment 6 bases; nucleotides outside the gene matches: 6. CDR3 bases: TGCGCCAGCAGCTCATACAGGGGGCGAGATGGCTACACCTTC. This sequence encodes CASSSYRGRDGYTF.

This rearrangement joins TRBV12-3 or TRBV12-4 to TRBJ1-3, with unresolved D. Deletions cut 6 bases from V and 7 bases from J, with 16 bases between. This CDR3 region has 14 residues. CDR3 protein: CASRPFGKANTIYF. CDR3 nucleotides: TGTGCCAGCAGGCCGTTCGGGAAGGCGAACACCATATATTTT.

This clonotype has a count of ten or more. The chain links TRBV20-1 to TRBJ2-7; 9 bases are a match to TRBD2. The length of the CDR3 is 13 residues. Per the germline V gene, CDR1 is DFQATT and CDR2 is SNEGSKA (reference sequence). V dropped 6 bases and J dropped 4; count of bases not matched to a gene: 7. The CDR3 DNA reads as TGCAGTGCCACCGGGACTAGCTTATACGAGCAGTACTTC. Its translation is CSATGTSLYEQYF.

This clonotype was seen a handful of times. The chain uses TRBV7-2 and TRBJ2-1; 11 nucleotides agree with TRBD2. Germline V gene sequence: CDR1 SGHTA, CDR2 FQGNSA. The CDR3 loop spans 16 amino acids. The J segment lost 7 bases and the V segment lost 5 bases, leaving 10 bases of the junction unmatched. This CDR3 is CASSASSGRLGNEQFF. CDR3 DNA: TGTGCCAGCAGCGCCTCTAGCGGGAGGCTGGGGAATGAGCAGTTCTTC.

This clonotype was found a few times. The gene calls are TRBV23-1 and TRBJ2-2; D perhaps matches TRBD2 (6 bases). TRBV23-1 is marked as an open reading frame, function uncertain. The CDR3 length is 14 residues. The germline V and J ends were trimmed by 10 bases and 6 bases, with 18 bases remaining between them. The CDR3, as DNA: TGCGCCACCCCTGGTCGGGAGCGGGCCGGGGAGCTGTTTTTT. It translates to CATPGRERAGELFF.

This clonotype occurred a few times. This chain connects TRBV20-1 to TRBJ2-7, with a tentative D call TRBD1 (8 bases). Trimming took off 0 bases at V and 6 bases at J, with 24 bases between the two ends. The CDR3 extends over 17 amino acids. Looked up from germline, CDR1 is DFQATT and CDR2 is SNEGSKA (reference sequence). CDR3 sequence reads: CSARESRGRERVGEQYF. CDR3 coding DNA: TGCAGTGCTAGAGAATCCAGGGGGCGGGAGAGAGTTGGCGAGCAGTACTTC.

This clonotype was detected a few times. This chain links TRBV5-1 with TRBJ2-2; TRBD2 aligns across 10 bases. The CDR3 contains 17 residues. The germline gives CDR1 SGHRS, CDR2 YFSETQ. The trim removed 6 bases at V and 0 bases at J, leaving 8 bases unmatched. CDR3 sequence: CASTELAGFANTGELFF. For the CDR3, the DNA is TGCGCCAGCACGGAACTAGCGGGGTTCGCGAACACCGGGGAGCTGTTTTTT.

This clonotype has just a few counts. V and J are TRBV9 and TRBJ2-5; possible D gene TRBD2, 6 bases. The CDR3 runs to 14 residues. CDR1 SGDLS and CDR2 YYNGEE come from the germline V gene. V dropped 3 bases and J dropped 4 bases, with 13 bases sitting between them. CDR3 sequence (DNA): TGTGCCAGCAGCGCGGGGGAAGGGACAGAGACCCAGTACTTC. Its protein is CASSAGEGTETQYF.

The chain combines TRBV24-1 with TRBJ2-2; 10 bases agree with TRBD2. Germline CDR1 and CDR2: KGHDR and SFDVKD. This CDR3 is built from 15 residues. The V and J ends lost 7 bases and 6 bases, in that order; junction bases with no gene match: 7. The chain's CDR3 is CATSSSGSGSGELFF. The CDR3, as DNA: TGTGCCACCAGCTCTAGCGGGAGTGGTTCCGGGGAGCTGTTTTTT.

This clonotype was found a few times. The chain carries TRBV15 and TRBJ1-1; D is perhaps TRBD1 (5 bases). The V end was cut by 0 bases, the J end by 1 base, with 12 bases between. CDR1 LNHNV and CDR2 YYDKDF come from the germline V gene (reference sequence). This CDR3 has 16 amino acids. CDR3 sequence: CATSRDSGASNTEAFF. DNA for the CDR3: TGTGCCACCAGCAGAGATTCCGGGGCTTCGAACACTGAAGCTTTCTTT. Full variable domain (outside the CDR3, taken from reference TRBV15 and TRBJ1-1): DAMVIQNPRYQVTQFGKPVTLSCSQTLNHNVMYWYQQKSSQAPKLLFHYYDKDFNNEADTPDNFQSRRPNTSFCFLDIRSPGLGDTAMYLCATSRDSGASNTEAFFGQGTRLTVV.

The table lists this clonotype with a few counts. The chain is built from TRBV12-3 or TRBV12-4 and TRBJ1-1, with a possible D match to TRBD1 (6 bases). Trimming took 4 bases from V and 4 from J, leaving 16 bases between them. The CDR3 runs 15 residues. CDR3: CASSYGGAGGTEAFF. The DNA of the CDR3 is TGTGCCAGCAGTTATGGGGGGGCTGGAGGCACTGAAGCTTTCTTT.